These 5 T cell receptor beta chains originate from one sample sequenced in a study of CD8 T cells in Susac syndrome. The RNA input was roughly 0.45 to 1 ug, and it was reverse transcribed with random hexamers. MiXCR, applied by TCRdb to the immunoSEQ multiplex PCR reads, yields one record per CDR3 protein. The table lists roughly 150,000 distinct CDR3 sequences, about 93% of them singletons, with over 0.11% in the top ten. The sequencing input was CD4+ T cells from PBMCs. The source of these receptors is a human donor in good health.

The CDR3 sequence is CASSSVTSWWKGVANEKLFF. Here the CDR3 DNA reads TGTGCCAGCAGCTCCGTAACAAGCTGGTGGAAGGGGGTGGCTAATGAAAAACTGTTTTTT. The J gene is TRBJ1-4, the V gene TRBV11-1; a possible D gene is TRBD1 (6 bases). V lost 4 bases and J lost 3, with 27 bases in between. Germline lookup yields CDR1 SGHAT and CDR2 FQDESV (reference sequence). The CDR3 spans 20 residues.

The chain is built from TRBV20-1 and TRBJ2-7, with 7 bases identical to TRBD1. V lost 5 bases and J lost 1; bases outside the gene matches: 2. This CDR3 has 12 amino acids. From germline, CDR1 is DFQATT and CDR2 SNEGSKA (reference sequence). This chain's CDR3 is CSARDSSYEQYF. CDR3 coding DNA: TGCAGTGCTCGGGACAGTTCCTACGAGCAGTACTTC.

This chain connects TRBV3-1 to TRBJ1-5; D not resolved. Trimming pared 3 bases from V and 5 bases from J, leaving 8 bases between. Germline CDR1 and CDR2: LGHDT and YNNKEL (reference sequence). The CDR3 totals 13 residues. The CDR3 region has the DNA TGTGCCAGCAGCCACCTGTCGGATCAGCCCCAGCATTTT. Its translation: CASSHLSDQPQHF. Variable domain in full (rest from reference TRBV3-1 and TRBJ1-5): DTAVSQTPKYLVTQMGNDKSIKCEQNLGHDTMYWYKQDSKKFLKIMFSYNNKELIINETVPNRFSPKSPDKAHLNLHINSLELGDSAVYFCASSHLSDQPQHFGDGTRLSIL.

This chain uses TRBV3-1 with TRBJ1-1; weak D call: TRBD1 (5 bases). There are 15 residues in the CDR3. The germline V gene has CDR1 LGHDT and CDR2 YNNKEL (reference sequence). V lost 6 bases and J 3 bases, leaving 17 bases between the germline ends. CDR3 region: CASSSAGGGYTEAFF. CDR3 nucleotides: TGTGCCAGCAGTTCGGCCGGTGGGGGGTACACTGAAGCTTTCTTT.

This sequence joins TRBV20-1 and TRBJ2-7, with D perhaps matching TRBD1 (6 bases). CDR3 size: 13 residues. Germline V lookup: CDR1 DFQATT, CDR2 SNEGSKA (reference sequence). Trimming left V 7 bases short and J 4 bases short, with 17 bases between. CDR3 region: CSVRSGGEYEQYF. The CDR3 nucleotides read TGCAGTGTTCGCTCTGGGGGCGAATACGAGCAGTACTTC.